The 10 T cell receptor beta chains in this list originate from one sample, sequenced in a study of T cell repertoires in cytomegalovirus infection. TCRdb called the reads again in MiXCR, with one record for every CDR3 protein. Among around 570,000 distinct CDR3 sequences listed, 40% were seen once. The antigens for these receptors are not known. This sample comprised cultured PBMCs, obtained from culture after CMV antigen stimulation. These receptors came from a human donor in good health (CMV status not recorded). Some clones in this sample may be carry-over from other donors' samples.

This sequence joins TRBV18 and TRBJ1-5; D remains ambiguous. The V end lost 6 bases, the J end lost 3 bases, and 18 bases lay between the germline ends. This CDR3 contains 16 residues. Germline CDR1 KGHSH, CDR2 LQKENI. CDR3 DNA: TGTGCCAGCTCCCTGAACCCCCCCCGAAACAATCAGCCCCAGCATTTT. Its translation: CASSLNPPRNNQPQHF.

This chain uses TRBV6-2 or TRBV6-3 with TRBJ2-1; unclear D gene. V lost 7 bases to trimming and J lost 0 bases, with 13 bases between them. Germline V gene lookup returns CDR1 MNHEY and CDR2 SVGEGT. This CDR3 comprises 15 residues. For the CDR3, the DNA is TGTGCCAGCAAGGGCGGCAGAGGCTCCTACAATGAGCAGTTCTTC. Translating gives CASKGGRGSYNEQFF.

The genes are TRBV5-6 and TRBJ2-2; tentative D call: TRBD1 (5 bases). The CDR3 length is 19 residues. Trimming pared 1 base from V and 0 bases from J, leaving 19 bases between. Germline CDR1 is SGHDT and CDR2 is YYEEEE. CDR3: CASSLTRFQDSSNTGELFF. In nucleotides, the CDR3 is TGTGCCAGCAGCTTGACCCGTTTCCAAGACAGCTCGAACACCGGGGAGCTGTTTTTT.

The J gene is TRBJ1-6, the V gene TRBV11-2; no reliable D call. The V end lost 5 bases, the J end lost 8 bases, and 13 bases lay between the germline ends. The CDR3 loop spans 14 amino acids. Germline V lookup: CDR1 SGHAT, CDR2 FQNNGV. CDR3 nucleotides: TGTGCCAGCAGCGTAAACCCCAGATATTCACCCCTCCACTTT. It specifies CASSVNPRYSPLHF.

The rearrangement links TRBV20-1 to TRBJ2-5; 7 nucleotides align to TRBD1. The CDR3 is 14 residues long. Germline assignment: CDR1 DFQATT and CDR2 SNEGSKA (reference sequence). The V and J ends lost 4 bases and 5 bases, in that order; junction bases with no gene match: 10. CDR3 sequence (DNA): TGCAGTGCTACTCCCGGCAGGGGGACCGAGACCCAGTACTTC. Translating gives CSATPGRGTETQYF.

The gene calls are TRBV25-1 and TRBJ1-5, with D unclear. The length of the CDR3 is 15 residues. V was cut by 1 base and J by 3 bases, with 10 bases left in between. Germline CDR1 MGHDK, CDR2 SYGVNS. This CDR3 is CASSESATINQPQHF. The CDR3 bases are TGTGCCAGCAGTGAATCAGCCACGATCAATCAGCCCCAGCATTTT. The whole variable domain, filled in from reference TRBV25-1 and TRBJ1-5, reads EADIYQTPRYLVIGTGKKITLECSQTMGHDKMYWYQQDPGMELHLIHYSYGVNSTEKGDLSSESTVSRIRTEHFPLTLESARPSHTSQYLCASSESATINQPQHFGDGTRLSIL.

The chain combines TRBV18 with TRBJ1-6; D is undetermined. The CDR3 length is 15 residues. V was trimmed by 5 bases and J by 8 bases, leaving 16 bases between them. CDR1 and CDR2 (germline): KGHSH, LQKENI. Here the CDR3 DNA reads TGTGCCAGCTCATCTTCGACTTCGATTGATTCACCCCTCCACTTT. As protein: CASSSSTSIDSPLHF. The full variable domain, completed using reference TRBV18 and TRBJ1-6, is NAGVMQNPRHLVRRRGQEARLRCSPMKGHSHVYWYRQLPEEGLKFMVYLQKENIIDESGMPKERFSAEFPKEGPSILRIQQVVRGDSAAYFCASSSSTSIDSPLHFGNGTRLTVT.

This clonotype has more than one count but fewer than ten. DNA of the CDR3: TGTGCCAGCAGTAATGACAGGGCGGAGGTGAACACTGAAGCTTTCTTT. It translates to CASSNDRAEVNTEAFF. The chain has TRBV6-6 and TRBJ1-1; 7 nucleotides match TRBD1. Losses at the gene ends were 5 bases for V and 0 bases for J; bases not matched to a gene: 9. The CDR3 extends over 16 amino acids. Germline V gene lookup returns CDR1 MNHNY and CDR2 SVGAGI (reference sequence).

Comments on this clonotype: It may be a read error: a sequence one base away is much more abundant. V and J are TRBV7-2 and TRBJ2-1; no reliable D call. This CDR3 has 14 amino acids. Per germline, CDR1 SGHTA and CDR2 FQGNSA. V lost 2 bases and J 3 bases, leaving 8 bases between the germline ends. CDR3 DNA: TGTGCCAGCAGCTTATTGACGTGCTACAATGAGCAGTTCTTC. Amino acids: CASSLLTCYNEQFF.

J is TRBJ2-7 and V is TRBV12-3 or TRBV12-4, with 7 bases that match TRBD2. This CDR3 is 13 amino acids long. V shed 5 bases, J shed 4 bases, and the junction held 5 bases outside the gene matches. The CDR3, as DNA: TGTGCCAGCAGTGCTGGCGGGGGATACGAGCAGTACTTC. Translation: CASSAGGGYEQYF.